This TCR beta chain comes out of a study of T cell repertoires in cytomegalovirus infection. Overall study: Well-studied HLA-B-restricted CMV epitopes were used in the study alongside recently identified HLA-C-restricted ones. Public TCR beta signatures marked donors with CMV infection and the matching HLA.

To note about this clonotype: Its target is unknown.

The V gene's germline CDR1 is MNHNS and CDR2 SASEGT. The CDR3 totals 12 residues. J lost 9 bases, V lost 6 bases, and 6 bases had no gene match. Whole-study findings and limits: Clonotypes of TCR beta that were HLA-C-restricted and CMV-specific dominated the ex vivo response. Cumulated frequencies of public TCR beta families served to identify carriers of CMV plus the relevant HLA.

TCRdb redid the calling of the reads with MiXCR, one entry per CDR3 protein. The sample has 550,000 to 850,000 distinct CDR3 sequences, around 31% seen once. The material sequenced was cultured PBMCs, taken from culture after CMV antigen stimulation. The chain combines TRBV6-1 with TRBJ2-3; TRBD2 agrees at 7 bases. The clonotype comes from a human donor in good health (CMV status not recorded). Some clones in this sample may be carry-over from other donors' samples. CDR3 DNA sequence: TGTGCCAGCAGCGGGGGGACGTCCACGCAGTATTTT. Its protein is CASSGGTSTQYF.